This TCR beta chain was documented in a study of cytomegalovirus exposure and HLA in healthy donors. Germline-derived CDR1 and CDR2 are SGHKS and YYEKEE (reference sequence). The CDR3 loop spans 15 amino acids. V was pared by 5 bases and J by 2 bases, with 13 bases between. Worth noting for this clone: Its antigen is undetermined.

60 Vbeta and 13 Jbeta primers were used in PCR. Libraries were prepared by immunoSEQ multiplex PCR; TCRdb keeps only in-frame clonotypes and omits some of them. The table shows fewer than 200,000 clones, with 70% to 90% occurring only once. The study's findings and limits: When analyzed later, a missense DCLRE1C variant was found to be linked to TCR beta V- and J-gene trimming. Immune exposure was documented only through CMV serostatus. The authors listed 180 or so TCR beta chains as cytomegalovirus-associated. In a later analysis, across HLA loci, associated TCR counts were highest for DRB1, lowest for HLA-C.

The genes are TRBV5-5 and TRBJ1-4, with D perhaps TRBD1 (6 bases). The sequenced sample was PBMCs. This receptor was obtained from a young man in good health and CMV-seropositive. In nucleotides, the CDR3 is TGTGCCAGCAGACCGTCGGGGGGCACTAATGAAAAACTGTTTTTT. Amino acids: CASRPSGGTNEKLFF.